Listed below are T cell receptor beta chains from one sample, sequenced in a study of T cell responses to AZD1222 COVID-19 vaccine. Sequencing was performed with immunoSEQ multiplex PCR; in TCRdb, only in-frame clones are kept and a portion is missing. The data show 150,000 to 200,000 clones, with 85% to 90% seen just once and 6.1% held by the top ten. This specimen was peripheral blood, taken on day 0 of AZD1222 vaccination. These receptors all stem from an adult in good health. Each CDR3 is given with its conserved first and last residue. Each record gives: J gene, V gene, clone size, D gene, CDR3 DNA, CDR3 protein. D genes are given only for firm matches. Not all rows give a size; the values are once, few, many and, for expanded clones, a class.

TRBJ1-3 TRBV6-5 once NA TGTGCCAGCACCTTAAATGAAGCTGGAAACACCATATATTTT CASTLNEAGNTIYF
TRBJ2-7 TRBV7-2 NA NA TGTGCCAGCAGCTTGGTGGGGACTTGGGAGCAGTACTTC CASSLVGTWEQYF
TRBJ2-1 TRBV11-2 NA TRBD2 TGTGCCAGCAGCTTTACCGCGGGAGGCAATGAGCAGTTCTTC CASSFTAGGNEQFF
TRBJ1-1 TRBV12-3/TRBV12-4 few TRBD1 TGTGCCAGCAGTTTACAGGGGGCCACTGAAGCTTTCTTT CASSLQGATEAFF
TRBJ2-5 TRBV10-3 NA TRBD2 TGTGCCATCAGAGGGACTAGCGGGAGTTATTTGAACTTC CAIRGTSGSYLNF
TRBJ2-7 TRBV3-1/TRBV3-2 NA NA TGTGCCAGCAGCCAAGATGAGCCCCTGACCTACGAGCAGTACTTC CASSQDEPLTYEQYF
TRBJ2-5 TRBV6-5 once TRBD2 TGTGCCAGCAGTCTCCCCGGGGCGGGAGAAGAGACCCAGTACTTC CASSLPGAGEETQYF
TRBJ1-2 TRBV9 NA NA TGTGCCAGCAGCGCCGACCGGGTTCGGGGGAACTATGGCTACACCTTC CASSADRVRGNYGYTF
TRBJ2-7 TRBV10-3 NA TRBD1 TGTGCCATCAGCCCCCAGGGGGACGAGCAGTACTTC CAISPQGDEQYF
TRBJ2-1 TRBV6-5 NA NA TGTGCCAGCGCCGGGACCCTACAAAATGAGCAGTTCTTC CASAGTLQNEQFF
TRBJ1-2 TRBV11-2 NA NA TGTGCCAGCAGCTTAGGTCGACCCTATGGCTACACCTTC CASSLGRPYGYTF
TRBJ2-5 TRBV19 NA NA TGTGCCAGTAGTACTGGGGACTCCTACCAAGAGACCCAGTACTTC CASSTGDSYQETQYF
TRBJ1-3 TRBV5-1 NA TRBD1 TGCGCCAGCAGCACAACAGGGGGCGCCGGAAACACCATATATTTT CASSTTGGAGNTIYF
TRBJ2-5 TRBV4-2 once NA TGTGCCAGCAGCCAAGAAGGGAGCAGGGGCAGTGAGACCCAGTACTTC CASSQEGSRGSETQYF
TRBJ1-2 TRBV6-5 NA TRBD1 TGTGCCAGCAGTTACTCACGCGGGACAGGGGGGAGCTACACCTTC CASSYSRGTGGSYTF
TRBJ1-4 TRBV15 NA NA TGTGCCACCAGCAGAAGGACAGCTTTTGTCGAAAAACTGTTTTTT CATSRRTAFVEKLFF
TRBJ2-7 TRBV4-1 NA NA TGCGCCAGCAGCCAAGATAAGACGTTCCAGGGAAAAGGCTACGAGCAGTACTTC CASSQDKTFQGKGYEQYF
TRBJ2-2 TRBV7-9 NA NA TGTGCCAGCCTTCCAGGGAACACCGGGGAGCTGTTTTTT CASLPGNTGELFF
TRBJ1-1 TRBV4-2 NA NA TGTGCCAGCAGCCCAGGGAGTATTAGGGCTTTGAACACTGAAGCTTTCTTT CASSPGSIRALNTEAFF
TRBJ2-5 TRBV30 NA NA TGTGCCTGGAGTATAGGGCTGGAGACCCAGTACTTC CAWSIGLETQYF
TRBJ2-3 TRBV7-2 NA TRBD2 TGTGCCAGCAGCACCCGCCGGGGCGGGAGGGCCCTTGGGGATACGCAGTATTTT CASSTRRGGRALGDTQYF
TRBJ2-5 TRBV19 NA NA TGTGCCAGTAGTGGCCGGGACTTGGCTTTGAAAGAGACCCAGTACTTC CASSGRDLALKETQYF
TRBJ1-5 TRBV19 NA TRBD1 TGTGCCAGTATCCGAGGACAGGGGGCAGGTATAAGCAATCAGCCCCAGCATTTT CASIRGQGAGISNQPQHF
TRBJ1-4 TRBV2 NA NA TGTGCCAGCAGTGAAACGGGGGTTGCTAATGAAAAACTGTTTTTT CASSETGVANEKLFF
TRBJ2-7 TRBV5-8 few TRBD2 TGTGCCAGCAGCTTGGTTAGGACTAGCGGGAGCCTCTACGAGCAGTACTTC CASSLVRTSGSLYEQYF
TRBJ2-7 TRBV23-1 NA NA TGCGCCAGCAGTCAATCGGTACGGTTCACGCGCTACGAGCAGTACTTC CASSQSVRFTRYEQYF
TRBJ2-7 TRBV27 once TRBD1 TGTGCCAGCAGTTTATTGGGGACAGGGGGCGGCTACGAGCAGTACTTC CASSLLGTGGGYEQYF
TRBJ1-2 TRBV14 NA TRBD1 TGTGCCAGCAGCCAAGTCCAGGGGGGCGGCTACACCTTC CASSQVQGGGYTF
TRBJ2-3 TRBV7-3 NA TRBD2 TGTGCCAGCAGATTGGGGCTAGCGGGCACAGATACGCAGTATTTT CASRLGLAGTDTQYF
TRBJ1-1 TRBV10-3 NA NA TGTGCCATCAGTGTCGCGGACAGTCCCAACACTGAAGCTTTCTTT CAISVADSPNTEAFF
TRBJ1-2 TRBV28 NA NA TGTGCCAGCAGTTCAGGACAGCGCTCCTATGGCTACACCTTC CASSSGQRSYGYTF
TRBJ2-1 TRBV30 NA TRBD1 TGTGCCTTTGGACAGGGGGACAATGAGCAGTTCTTC CAFGQGDNEQFF
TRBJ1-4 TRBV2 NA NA TGTGCCAGCAATGTGAGGACAGAGGGTGAAAAACTGTTTTTT CASNVRTEGEKLFF
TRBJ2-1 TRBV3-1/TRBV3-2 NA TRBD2 TGTGCCAGCAGCCAACCCAGGACTAGCGGGAGGGGCAATGAGCAGTTCTTC CASSQPRTSGRGNEQFF
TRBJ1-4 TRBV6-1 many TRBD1 TGTGCCAGCAGTGAAAGAGGGACAGCTAGTTTAACTAATGAAAAACTGTTTTTT CASSERGTASLTNEKLFF
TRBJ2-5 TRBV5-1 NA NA TGCGCCAGCAGCCGCTCGACAGACGTCCAAGAGACCCAGTACTTC CASSRSTDVQETQYF
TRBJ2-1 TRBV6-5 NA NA TGTGCCAGCCGGCGCGGGCCTACCTACAATGAGCAGTTCTTC CASRRGPTYNEQFF
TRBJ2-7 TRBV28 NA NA TGTGCCAGCACTTCAACGCGGACCAGCCGCGGCACCTACGAGCAGTACTTC CASTSTRTSRGTYEQYF
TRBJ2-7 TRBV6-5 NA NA TGTGCCAGCAGTTACTCGACGCCGGGGCTAGGAGAGCAGTACTTC CASSYSTPGLGEQYF
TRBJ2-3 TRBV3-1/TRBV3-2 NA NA TGTGCCAGCAGCCAAGTCGGGGGAGATACGCAGTATTTT CASSQVGGDTQYF
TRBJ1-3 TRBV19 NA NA TGTGCCAGTGGGATCGGGATTGGAAACACCATATATTTT CASGIGIGNTIYF
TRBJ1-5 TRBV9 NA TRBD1 TGTGCCAGTGGGACAGACAACAATCAGCCCCAGCATTTT CASGTDNNQPQHF